This entry is about one T cell receptor (beta chain). There is no known antigen for this receptor. Base qualities are not recorded, but no much larger clone differs from it by a single base. The CDR3 regions of human TCRbeta chains were analyzed by immunosequencing. The published analysis was carried out like this. Repertoire TCRs were checked for matches against a reference library of SARS-CoV-2-specific TCRs that had been generated using the MIRA antigen-specificity platform. Breadth was defined as the fraction of unique TCRs that were SARS-CoV-2-associated, and depth was defined as the fraction of total T cells that were SARS-CoV-2-associated. Each spike-specific TCR was assigned to its reactive spike region and to a CD4 or CD8 class using the MIRA data. Log10-transformed breadth and depth values were compared by one-way ANOVA with Sidak's multiple comparisons tests. This immuneACCESS table, as held by TCRdb, lists in-frame sequences with V and J called but not all clones. Of the missing ones, under half trace to an unresolved V gene in checked studies; the others have no known cause. The V and J calls and clone size come from that table; D and trimming were worked out from the DNA. The sample has 110,000 or so clones on record, approximately 90% of them singletons. Of the sample, roughly 5.2% is held by the ten largest clones.

This specimen belongs to a study of T cell responses to AZD1222 COVID-19 vaccine (dated by TCRdb to the early 2020s). Regarding the complete study: AZD1222 recipients whose second dose came at about 4 weeks and those whose second dose came at about 12 weeks were combined into one group, since spike-specific TCR depth and breadth did not differ between the two schedules. TCR sequencing was performed for 230 to 250 trial participants, of whom 200 to 220 were given two doses of AZD1222 and around 26 were given two doses of MenACWY control vaccine. Trial participants were enrolled by age into subgroups of 18-55, 56-69 and 70-plus years, and 148, 28 and 57 TCR-sequenced participants, respectively, were included in these subgroups. Study-level results and caveats: After two AZD1222 doses, spike-specific TCR breadth and depth were significantly higher than at day 0 and than in MenACWY recipients. Vaccine-associated CD4 TCRs spanned the whole spike protein, with dominant responses in regions 160-218 and 743-854. The 56-69-year group was small, and its depth increase did not reach significance, likely because of low power. Nearly half of unique spike-specific TCRs reportedly recognized epitopes outside regions mutated in the B.1.351 and B.1.1.7 variants. Participants were mostly white British, with more females than males. The authors suggested clonal diversity may have been underestimated. Conclusions about previously exposed vaccinees are limited, since just 6 or 7 AZD1222 recipients were seropositive for SARS-CoV-2 at baseline. Because no day 14 peak-response samples were available, repertoires were characterized only after the peak T cell response.

What the time point label conveys for this sample: baseline before first vaccination. Vaccinee samples were obtained from the UK trials COV001 and COV002, which included a single-blind randomized controlled phase 2/3 trial of AZD1222 (ChAdOx1 nCoV-19) in healthy adults. Trial participant PBMC samples were collected at day 0 and day 28 after the second dose for TCRbeta chain sequencing. From cysteine to phenylalanine, the CDR3 is 15 amino acids long. Only CDR3 DNA remains: 45 bases, in frame from the first base. V and J are truncated by 1 base and 4 bases respectively, leaving an intervening sequence of 11 bases. In the germline V gene, CDR1 corresponds to SGHTA and CDR2 to FQGNSA.

The clonotype originates from an adult in good health. The chain uses TRBV7-2 and TRBJ2-1; no D gene is confidently identified. This sample comprised peripheral blood, obtained on day 0 of AZD1222 vaccination. The nucleotide sequence reads TGTGCCAGCAGCTTAGAAAGGGCTGCTTACAATGAGCAGTTCTTC. Its protein reads: CASSLERAAYNEQFF. With all but the CDR3 taken from the reference TRBV7-2 and TRBJ2-1 genes, the full variable domain is: GAGVSQSPSNKVTEKGKDVELRCDPISGHTALYWYRQSLGQGLEFLIYFQGNSAPDKSGLPSDRFSAERTGGSVSTLTIQRTQQEDSAVYLCASSLERAAYNEQFFGPGTRLTVL.